The clone carrying this TCR beta chain showed up just a few times. Antigen: not known. From the RT-PCR reads, TCRdb called clonotypes with MiXCR, one entry per CDR3 protein. Among about 650,000 distinct CDR3 sequences listed, around 14% were seen once. This sample was taken from a study of response to subunit inactivated influenza vaccine. Findings and limits, study-wide: Each seasonal influenza vaccination, the authors suggested, recruits few new T cells.

CDR3 length: 13 amino acids. Looked up from germline, CDR1 is MNHEY and CDR2 is SVGAGI. V dropped 4 bases and J dropped 2 bases, with 9 bases sitting between them. The source of this sequence is a man aged 45 to 65 who received an inactivated influenza vaccine. The chain combines TRBV6-5 with TRBJ2-7; D is uncertain. The starting material was PBMCs from blood, obtained about 13 days after vaccination. CDR3 in amino acids: CASSWTVTYEQYF. CDR3 coding DNA: TGTGCCAGCAGTTGGACCGTCACCTACGAGCAGTACTTC.